This T cell receptor beta chain stems from a study of cytomegalovirus exposure and HLA in healthy donors. Sequencing was performed with immunoSEQ multiplex PCR; in TCRdb, only in-frame clones are kept and a portion is missing. The sample shows roughly 300,000 clones, around 90% of them seen only once. The sample comprised PBMCs. This TCR was recovered from a woman in her twenties or thirties in good health and CMV-seropositive.

The CDR3 coding sequence is TGCGCCAGCAGCCAAGTGGGGGGCGGGCAGCCCCAGCATTTT. Its translation: CASSQVGGGQPQHF. The V and J genes are TRBV4-3 and TRBJ1-5; maybe TRBD1 (6 bases). CDR1 and CDR2 (germline): LGHNA, YSLEER. CDR3 length equals 14 residues. V was pared by 1 base and J by 7 bases, with 11 bases between.